These T cell receptor beta chains were read from a single sample in a study of radiotherapy plus CTLA-4 blockade in lung cancer. Measured with immunoSEQ multiplex PCR; TCRdb has only the in-frame clones, and not every one. Altogether over 100,000 clones are present, over 80% being singletons, with the ten largest covering 6.9%. Sequencing used peripheral blood, obtained from a patient treated with radiotherapy plus ipilimumab. Receptors were obtained from a human donor with non-small cell lung cancer that progressed on radiotherapy plus ipilimumab. Each CDR3 is given with its conserved first and last residue. D genes are given only for firm matches. Clone size, where shown, is once, few, many, or a class for clones that have expanded.

V	J	size	D	DNA	CDR3
TRBV18	TRBJ1-1	-	-	TGTGCCAGCTCACCGGGGCAGAAGAACACTGAAGCTTTCTTT	CASSPGQKNTEAFF
TRBV9	TRBJ2-7	few	-	TGTGCCAGCAGCGTAGATATCTCCTACGAGCAGTACTTC	CASSVDISYEQYF
TRBV20-1	TRBJ2-1	-	-	TGCAGTGCCCCCAGGACTCTGGAGCAGTTCTTC	CSAPRTLEQFF
TRBV6-6	TRBJ1-1	-	TRBD1	TGTGCCAGCAGTTGGGGCCTAGGACAGGGAGTTACTGAAGCTTTCTTT	CASSWGLGQGVTEAFF
TRBV18	TRBJ1-2	-	-	TGTGCCAGCTCAAAGACAGGCGGCAACTATGGCTACACCTTC	CASSKTGGNYGYTF
TRBV29-1	TRBJ2-7	-	-	TGCAGCGAGGGACCCCACAGGCTCTACGAGCAGTACTTC	CSEGPHRLYEQYF
TRBV5-1	TRBJ2-1	-	-	TGCGCCAGCAGCAACCCGGAGGGTGCAGACGCGCAGTTCTTC	CASSNPEGADAQFF
TRBV5-1	TRBJ2-5	-	-	TGCGCCAGCAACCCGGGGAGCCAAGAGACCCAGTACTTC	CASNPGSQETQYF
TRBV29-1	TRBJ1-1	-	-	TGCAGCGTGTACAGGCCTTTGAACACTGAAGCTTTCTTT	CSVYRPLNTEAFF
TRBV5-1	TRBJ2-2	-	TRBD2	TGCGCCAGCAGCGCAACCCCAAGGGCGGGGGCCGGGGAGCTGTTTTTT	CASSATPRAGAGELFF
TRBV27	TRBJ1-1	-	-	TGTGCCAGCAGTTTACGGGACCCCAGATTGAACACTGAAGCTTTCTTT	CASSLRDPRLNTEAFF
TRBV6-1	TRBJ2-7	once	TRBD2	TGTGCCAGCGAGCGGGGAAACTACGAGCAGTACTTC	CASERGNYEQYF
TRBV2	TRBJ1-2	-	-	TGTGCCAGCAGTGATTGGGACTCGGGGGGCTACACCTTC	CASSDWDSGGYTF
TRBV4-1	TRBJ2-7	-	TRBD2	TGCGCCAGCAGCCCCCCGGCAGGGAGGGAGGGCCAGGGCGGTGAGCAGTACTTC	CASSPPAGREGQGGEQYF
TRBV9	TRBJ2-7	-	-	TGTGCCAGCAGCGTATCCGGGGGTTACGAGCAGTACTTC	CASSVSGGYEQYF
TRBV18	TRBJ2-3	-	-	TGTGCCAGCTCACCGATAGGTGATACGCAGTATTTT	CASSPIGDTQYF
TRBV5-1	TRBJ2-1	once	-	TGCGCCAGCAGCTTGGTGGTTAGCGAAGGGAGTGAGCAGTTCTTC	CASSLVVSEGSEQFF
TRBV6-1	TRBJ2-7	-	TRBD1	TGTGCCAGCAGTGAGGGGGACAGGGGGCACGACGAGCAGTACTTC	CASSEGDRGHDEQYF
TRBV7-9	TRBJ2-1	-	-	TGTGCCAGCAGCTTAGTCGGGGGCTACGGAGAAAATGAGCAGTTCTTC	CASSLVGGYGENEQFF
TRBV7-9	TRBJ2-5	-	TRBD1	TGTGCCAGCAGCAAGGGACAGGGGGCCGTAGAGACCCAGTACTTC	CASSKGQGAVETQYF
TRBV19	TRBJ2-1	-	-	TGTGCCAGTAGCCGAGAGGTGGGCAATGAGCAGTTCTTC	CASSREVGNEQFF
TRBV19	TRBJ2-1	-	TRBD1	TGTGCCAGTCGGACAGGGGTCAATGAGCAGTTCTTC	CASRTGVNEQFF
TRBV2	TRBJ2-2	-	TRBD2	TGTGCCAGCCGACTAGCGAGTGAAACCGGGGAGCTGTTTTTT	CASRLASETGELFF
TRBV2	TRBJ2-2	-	TRBD2	TGTGCCAGCAGTGAAGATGGGTGGGAGCGGGAGTTACCCGGGGAGCTGTTTTTT	CASSEDGWERELPGELFF
TRBV9	TRBJ2-5	-	-	TGTGCCAGCAGCACGCTTCCTGGGCTTCGGGAGACCCAGTACTTC	CASSTLPGLRETQYF
TRBV18	TRBJ2-5	-	-	TGTGCCAGCTCACCCCTAAATGAGGAGACCCAGTACTTC	CASSPLNEETQYF
TRBV27	TRBJ1-1	-	-	TGTGCCAGCAGTTCGCATGACAGCCCGGTAAAGGGGACTGAAGCTTTCTTT	CASSSHDSPVKGTEAFF
TRBV9	TRBJ1-1	-	TRBD1	TGTGCCAGCAGCGTATCGGGACAGGGGGTGGGCACTGAAGCTTTCTTT	CASSVSGQGVGTEAFF
TRBV6-4	TRBJ1-4	-	TRBD1	TGTGCCAGCAGTCCCGGACAGGGCCATAATGAAAAACTGTTTTTT	CASSPGQGHNEKLFF
TRBV9	TRBJ2-5	-	TRBD1	TGTGCCAGCAGCGCGGGGACAGGGTTCGTCGAGACCCAGTACTTC	CASSAGTGFVETQYF
TRBV19	TRBJ1-5	once	-	TGTGCCAGCAGGGGTTCTTCAATCAATCAGCCCCAGCATTTT	CASRGSSINQPQHF
TRBV11-2	TRBJ2-1	-	TRBD1	TGTGCCAGCAGCGGCGGGACAGGGCAGCTTGATGAGCAGTTCTTC	CASSGGTGQLDEQFF
TRBV7-3	TRBJ2-3	-	TRBD1	TGTGCCAGAAGCCCTTGGGACAGGGAGACAGATACGCAGTATTTT	CARSPWDRETDTQYF
TRBV18	TRBJ2-7	-	-	TGTGCCAGCTCACCAGACTGGCTAAACGAGCAGTACTTC	CASSPDWLNEQYF
TRBV5-8	TRBJ1-5	-	-	TGTGCCAGCAGCTTGGGGCAGAAAATCAATCAGCCCCAGCATTTT	CASSLGQKINQPQHF
TRBV2	TRBJ1-2	-	TRBD1	TGTGCCAGCAGTGTCTCAGGGGGAGCAAACTATGGCTACACCTTC	CASSVSGGANYGYTF
TRBV28	TRBJ2-3	-	-	TGTGCCAGCAGTTTATTAGGCTTGGGGTTTTCAACAGATACGCAGTATTTT	CASSLLGLGFSTDTQYF
TRBV30	TRBJ1-1	-	-	TGTGCCTGGAGTGTTTTAAGGGGGTTGAACACTGAAGCTTTCTTT	CAWSVLRGLNTEAFF
TRBV4-1	TRBJ2-7	-	-	TGCGCCAGCAGCCAAGCGATGGGGACGAGTGGGAGCCCCTACGAGCAGTACTTC	CASSQAMGTSGSPYEQYF
TRBV5-4	TRBJ2-5	-	-	TGTGCCAGCAGCTTGCAGGGGTCGGAGACCCAGTACTTC	CASSLQGSETQYF
TRBV19	TRBJ2-7	-	TRBD1	TGTGCCAGTACCCAAGTACAGGGGGCGAGTGAGCAGTACTTC	CASTQVQGASEQYF
TRBV5-4	TRBJ2-7	once	-	TGTGCCAGCAGCTTGGCCCAGGCCGGATCCTACGAGCAGTACTTC	CASSLAQAGSYEQYF
TRBV11-3	TRBJ2-7	-	TRBD2	TGTGCCAGCAGCCTATCGGGACTAGCTCTTCACGAGCAGTACTTC	CASSLSGLALHEQYF
TRBV20-1	TRBJ2-7	-	-	TGCAGCACCCACTGCCTAGAGTACTTC	CSTHCLEYF
TRBV19	TRBJ2-7	-	TRBD2	TGTGCCAGTAGTAGACTAGCGGGAGGTCACGAGCAGTACTTC	CASSRLAGGHEQYF
TRBV9	TRBJ2-3	few	-	TGTGCCAGCAGCGCCCACACAGATACGCAGTATTTT	CASSAHTDTQYF
TRBV15	TRBJ2-1	-	-	TGTGCCACCAGCAGTATTGACCAGCCAAGTCCGTTCTTC	CATSSIDQPSPFF
TRBV28	TRBJ1-5	-	-	TGTGCCAGCAGTTTTCCCCGCAATCAGCCCCAGCATTTT	CASSFPRNQPQHF
TRBV25-1	TRBJ1-1	-	-	TGTGCCAGCAGTGCCCGAACTGAAGCTTTCTTT	CASSARTEAFF
TRBV11-2	TRBJ2-7	once	TRBD2	TGTGCCAGCAGCTTAGACGGGGTAGCGGGAGTTGTTGGGGGGCAGTACTTC	CASSLDGVAGVVGGQYF